The 3 T cell receptor beta chains presented below share a single source sample, sequenced in a study of T cells in Graves' hyperthyroidism and ophthalmopathy (dated by TCRdb to between 2019 and 2020). The library was obtained by multiplex PCR. For sequencing, an Illumina HiSeq 2000 was employed. TCR beta CDR3 regions were amplified from RNA transcripts. For the first round of RT-PCR on the TCR CDR3, the HTBI primer set was used together with the Qiagen OneStep RT-PCR kit. TCRdb took the public reads, trimmed them with fastp at Q25, ran MiXCR for clone calling and kept in-frame beta chains. Every entry covers one CDR3 protein and lists the most common genes and DNA from its rows. The sample yields 560,000 or so distinct CDR3 sequences; 40% to 55% were counted once. The ten largest clones capture about 8.2% of the sample. The specimen was peripheral blood or thyroid tissue (not recorded which). These receptors were taken from a woman aged 18-29 years with Graves' hyperthyroidism. Donor details come from another sample of the same person, matched by shared clones.

The rearrangement uses TRBV29-1 and TRBJ1-2, with 9 bases lining up with TRBD1. V lost 4 bases to trimming and J lost 3 bases; unmatched junction nucleotides: 3. Germline V gene lookup returns CDR1 SQVTM and CDR2 ANQGSEA. This CDR3 is built from 13 residues. The CDR3 nucleotides are TGCAGCGTTGTTACAGGGGGCGACTATGGCTACACCTTC. This encodes CSVVTGGDYGYTF.

This clonotype was seen only once. Relative to the germline gene, one junction end is altered; a read error may explain this. The chain uses TRBV10-3 and TRBJ1-1; D uncertain. Germline CDR1 is ENHRY and CDR2 is SYGVKD. This CDR3 region has 15 residues. Here the CDR3 reads CASSFTSPANPEAFF. CDR3 coding DNA: TGTGCCAGCAGTTTTACTAGCCCGGCTAACCCTGAAGCTTTCTTT.

The chain carries TRBV19 and TRBJ1-2; 7 bases map to TRBD1. CDR1 and CDR2 (germline): LNHDA, SQIVND (reference sequence). V was clipped by 5 bases and J by 8 bases; unmatched bases: 14. This CDR3 is built from 15 residues. The CDR3 DNA follows: TGTGCCAGTAGTTCCCACGGGACAGTAACTGGCGGCTACACCTTC. This sequence encodes CASSSHGTVTGGYTF.